The T cell receptor beta chain described here comes from a study of blood T cell repertoires in COVID-19. The authors' processing: Nucleated cell counts were estimated from reference gene primer amplification. Only in-frame clones appear in the TCRdb table, and some are missing; sequencing was by immunoSEQ multiplex PCR. The V and J calls and clone size come from that table; D and trimming were worked out from the DNA. Here the sample spans around 40,000 clones, around 77% being singletons. This CDR3 contains 12 residues. Trimming pared 3 bases from V and 6 bases from J, leaving 11 bases between. From germline, CDR1 is GTSNPN and CDR2 SVGIG (reference sequence).

The V call is TRBV30, the J call TRBJ1-2; possible D gene TRBD1, 5 bases. The sequenced sample consisted of peripheral blood. The receptor was derived from a man at least 80 years old with active or convalescent COVID-19. The CDR3 loop is CAWSRGGDGYTF. CDR3 coding DNA: TGTGCCTGGAGCCGCGGGGGGGATGGCTACACCTTC.